The next 31 T cell receptor beta chains were all read from a single sample in a study of neurological immune-mediated disorders. Via MiXCR, TCRdb re-called the 5' RACE reads, giving one row per CDR3 protein. The table has 50,000 to 75,000 distinct CDR3 sequences, approximately 12% seen once. Sequencing was performed on PBMCs. These TCRs come from a woman in her fifties or sixties with HTLV-1-associated myelopathy (HAM/TSP).

This clonotype has ten or more counts. The chain couples TRBV5-1 to TRBJ1-3, with D maybe TRBD1 (6 bases). V lost 0 bases and J 4 bases, leaving 8 bases between the germline ends. CDR1 and CDR2 from the germline V gene are SGHRS and YFSETQ. The CDR3 is 14 amino acids. The CDR3 coding sequence is TGCGCCAGCAGCTTGGCAGGGGTCGGAAACACCATATATTTT. Encoded protein: CASSLAGVGNTIYF.

This clonotype showed up many times. CDR3 residues: CSASGRVSGSRYTDTQYF. The CDR3 region has the DNA TGCAGTGCCTCGGGCCGCGTTAGCGGGAGCCGATACACAGATACGCAGTATTTT. The V and J genes are TRBV20-1 and TRBJ2-3, with 9 bases identical to TRBD2. This CDR3 contains 18 residues. V was clipped by 6 bases and J by 2 bases; unmatched bases: 18. Looked up from germline, CDR1 is DFQATT and CDR2 is SNEGSKA (reference sequence).

This clonotype has a handful of counts. The rearrangement joins TRBV18 to TRBJ2-3; 11 bases are a match to TRBD2. The CDR3 sequence is 16 residues long. V was clipped by 0 bases and J by 5 bases; unmatched bases: 4. Germline V lookup: CDR1 KGHSH, CDR2 LQKENI. The CDR3 loop reads CASSPPVAGGIDTQYF. Here the CDR3 DNA reads TGTGCCAGCTCACCACCGGTAGCGGGAGGGATAGATACGCAGTATTTT.

The V and J genes are TRBV6-5 and TRBJ1-1; D is perhaps TRBD1 (6 bases). V lost 8 bases and J 5 bases, leaving 21 bases between the germline ends. The CDR3 has 15 residues. CDR1 and CDR2 (germline): MNHEY, SVGAGI. The CDR3 DNA sequence: TGTGCCAGCCGGGGGGGCAGGGTAGGTGAAACTGAAGCTTTCTTT. Amino acid sequence: CASRGGRVGETEAFF.

Ten or more counts support this clonotype. The chain joins TRBV27 to TRBJ2-2; 7 nucleotides align to TRBD2. V dropped 6 bases and J dropped 4; count of bases not matched to a gene: 5. CDR1 is MNHEY, CDR2 SMNVEV, per germline (reference sequence). The CDR3 extends over 14 amino acids. This CDR3 is CASSPGTTTGELFF. The CDR3 nucleotides read TGTGCCAGCAGCCCCGGGACTACCACCGGGGAGCTGTTTTTT.

In its sample, this clonotype was seen many times. V is TRBV4-1 and J is TRBJ1-4; D is uncertain. The V gene's germline CDR1 is MGHRA and CDR2 YSYEKL. There are 14 residues in the CDR3. Deletions cut 6 bases from V and 8 bases from J, with 16 bases between. The CDR3 nucleotides read TGCGCCAGCAGTCCAGACACCTTTAACGAAAAACTGTTTTTT. This codes for CASSPDTFNEKLFF.

This clonotype occurred many times. J is TRBJ1-1 and V is TRBV12-3 or TRBV12-4; D uncertain. Deletions cut 7 bases from V and 3 bases from J, with 6 bases between. The CDR3 is 11 residues long. CDR3: CASKRYTEAFF. The CDR3 DNA reads as TGTGCCAGCAAGAGGTACACTGAAGCTTTCTTT.

At least ten counts were recorded for this clonotype. The rearrangement uses TRBV5-1 and TRBJ2-3, with 11 nucleotides matching TRBD2. Germline V gives CDR1 SGHRS, CDR2 YFSETQ. The CDR3 contains 16 residues. The trim removed 7 bases at V and 0 bases at J, leaving 7 bases unmatched. This CDR3 reads CASAGTSGRSTDTQYF. CDR3 DNA sequence: TGCGCCAGCGCCGGGACTAGCGGACGAAGCACAGATACGCAGTATTTT.

This clonotype was seen repeatedly, ten times or more. This chain uses TRBV12-3 or TRBV12-4 with TRBJ2-3, with no clear D. V was shortened by 3 bases and J by 6 bases, with 16 bases between the two germline ends. This CDR3 is 15 amino acids long. Here the CDR3 DNA reads TGTGCCAGCAGTTTGGTGCGGCCCCCCCGGGATACGCAGTATTTT. The encoded protein is CASSLVRPPRDTQYF.

This clonotype was recorded many times. The chain is built from TRBV5-1 and TRBJ2-5, with a tentative D call TRBD1 (6 bases). In germline, CDR1 is SGHRS, CDR2 YFSETQ. The V gene lost 0 bases and the J gene lost 4 bases, with 13 bases spanning the gap. There are 15 residues in the CDR3. The CDR3 coding sequence is TGCGCCAGCAGCTTGGCCGATGACAGGCCAGAGACCCAGTACTTC. It is translated as CASSLADDRPETQYF. The full variable domain, completed using reference TRBV5-1 and TRBJ2-5, is KAGVTQTPRYLIKTRGQQVTLSCSPISGHRSVSWYQQTPGQGLQFLFEYFSETQRNKGNFPGRFSGRQFSNSRSEMNVSTLELGDSALYLCASSLADDRPETQYFGPGTRLLVL.

This clonotype was seen ten or more times. V usage is TRBV2 and J usage is TRBJ1-6, with D possibly being TRBD1 (6 bases). There are 15 residues in the CDR3. Germline CDR1 and CDR2: SNHLY and FYNNEI. The ends were cut back, 5 bases at V and 2 bases at J, with 10 bases in the middle. CDR3 in DNA: TGTGCCAGCAGTTTCAGGGGTCCCTATAATTCACCCCTCCACTTT. Protein product: CASSFRGPYNSPLHF.

This clonotype was observed at least ten times. J is TRBJ2-5 and V is TRBV20-1, with TRBD2 matching 9 bases. Losses at the gene ends were 3 bases for V and 4 bases for J; bases not matched to a gene: 6. Germline values: CDR1 DFQATT, CDR2 SNEGSKA (reference sequence). The CDR3 totals 14 residues. CDR3 region: CSASIAGAGETQYF. DNA for the CDR3: TGCAGTGCTAGCATAGCGGGAGCTGGAGAGACCCAGTACTTC.

This clonotype came up many times. This chain uses TRBV24-1 with TRBJ2-3; 9 bases map to TRBD2. This CDR3 is 16 amino acids long. Per the germline V gene, CDR1 is KGHDR and CDR2 is SFDVKD. Unmatched junction bases numbered 6, after V lost 3 bases and J lost 3 bases. The CDR3 region has the DNA TGTGCCACCAGTGATCGGCTAGCGGGACTGACAGATACGCAGTATTTT. It codes for CATSDRLAGLTDTQYF.

This clonotype came up many times. The V gene is TRBV20-1, the J gene TRBJ1-1; D gene ambiguous. Trimming removed 6 bases from V and 3 bases from J, with 17 bases in between. The CDR3 covers 14 residues. Germline CDR1 reads DFQATT; CDR2 reads SNEGSKA (reference sequence). The CDR3 sequence is CSAFDGNGDTEAFF. CDR3 in DNA: TGCAGTGCCTTTGACGGGAATGGAGACACTGAAGCTTTCTTT.

This clonotype has a count of ten or more. The chain carries TRBV6-6 and TRBJ2-7; 10 positions agree with TRBD2. There are 14 residues in the CDR3. Per germline, CDR1 MNHNY and CDR2 SVGAGI (reference sequence). The J segment lost 4 bases and the V segment lost 6 bases, leaving 6 bases of the junction unmatched. The CDR3 DNA reads as TGTGCCAGCAGCCCAGCGGGAGGGCCTTACGAGCAGTACTTC. As protein: CASSPAGGPYEQYF.

Comments on this clonotype: This may be a read error, as it is one base from a much larger clone. The CDR3 ends on some other residue instead of the conserved phenylalanine or tryptophan, so this is likely a read error. The chain carries TRBV14 and TRBJ2-5, with a tentative D call TRBD2 (7 bases). CDR3 size: 15 residues. With 1 base removed from V and 4 bases from J, the gap between germline ends came to 13 bases. Germline CDR1 SGHDN, CDR2 FVKESK. The chain's CDR3 is CASSQGTGRGETQYL. CDR3 nucleotides: TGTGCCAGCAGCCAAGGCACAGGGAGGGGAGAGACCCAGTACTTA.

Comment on this clonotype: One base away lies a much larger clone, so this may be a sequencing read error. V and J are TRBV18 and TRBJ2-3, with D hard to call. The CDR3 has 15 residues. Germline-derived CDR1 and CDR2 are KGHSH and LQKENI. CDR3 region: CSSSPEWSSTDTQYF. CDR3 DNA sequence: TGTTCCAGCTCACCTGAATGGTCTAGCACAGATACGCAGTATTTT.

This clonotype has more than one count but fewer than ten. This chain connects TRBV20-1 to TRBJ2-7, with unresolved D. Trimming shortened V by 5 bases and J by 3 bases, and 8 bases separated the two germline ends. CDR1 DFQATT and CDR2 SNEGSKA come from the germline V gene (reference sequence). The CDR3 length is 11 residues. CDR3 sequence reads: CSAPWDYEQYF. CDR3 in DNA: TGCAGTGCTCCGTGGGACTACGAGCAGTACTTC.

This clonotype was counted ten times or more. The genes are TRBV5-1 and TRBJ1-1; 8 bases map to TRBD1. J lost 1 base, V lost 2 bases, and 4 bases had no gene match. Germline V CDR1 and CDR2: SGHRS, YFSETQ. This CDR3 contains 15 residues. CDR3 sequence reads: CASSFTGGPNTEAFF. For the CDR3, the DNA is TGCGCCAGCAGCTTTACAGGGGGTCCGAACACTGAAGCTTTCTTT.

The sample holds many counts of this clonotype. The rearrangement joins TRBV29-1 to TRBJ2-7; D unclear. V was clipped by 2 bases and J by 2 bases, with 13 bases between them. This CDR3 comprises 14 residues. Germline values: CDR1 SQVTM, CDR2 ANQGSEA. Here the CDR3 DNA reads TGCAGCGTTGAACTTCATGGCGGAACCTACGAGCAGTACTTC. This sequence encodes CSVELHGGTYEQYF.

There are many counts of this clonotype. The chain is built from TRBV9 and TRBJ2-7; D call uncertain. Germline CDR1 is SGDLS and CDR2 is YYNGEE. Trimming took off 0 bases at V and 2 bases at J, with 9 bases between the two ends. The CDR3 totals 14 residues. The CDR3 DNA follows: TGTGCCAGCAGCGTAGGTGGGTTGGCCTACGAGCAGTACTTC. Amino acids: CASSVGGLAYEQYF.

Many counts were recorded for this clonotype. This chain joins TRBV5-6 and TRBJ2-1; no reliable D call. Germline CDR1 and CDR2: SGHDT and YYEEEE. V was shortened by 4 bases and J by 9 bases, with 8 bases between the two germline ends. There are 11 residues in the CDR3. The CDR3 sequence is CASSRRVEQFF. The CDR3 nucleotides read TGTGCCAGCAGCCGACGTGTTGAGCAGTTCTTC.

This clonotype was detected many times. V is TRBV7-2 and J is TRBJ2-4; no definite D call. The CDR3 extends over 16 amino acids. Trimming left V 5 bases short and J 3 bases short, with 17 bases between. The germline gives CDR1 SGHTA, CDR2 FQGNSA. CDR3: CASSISSVSGKNIQYF. The CDR3 DNA reads TGTGCCAGCAGCATTTCTAGTGTCTCGGGCAAAAACATTCAGTACTTC.

This clonotype was recorded at least ten times. The rearrangement links TRBV12-3 or TRBV12-4 to TRBJ1-5; tentative D call: TRBD1 (5 bases). The CDR3 contains 13 residues. Between the trimmed V and J ends, which lost 5 bases and 12 bases, there was a span of 17 bases. CDR3 sequence (DNA): TGTGCCAGCAGTCCACCGGGACTCTTACACCAGCATTTT. Translating gives CASSPPGLLHQHF.

This clonotype is judged medium-sized. This chain uses TRBV6-5 with TRBJ2-1, with 10 positions matching TRBD2. Looked up from germline, CDR1 is MNHEY and CDR2 is SVGAGI. Trimming at V came to 0 bases and at J to 8 bases, leaving 7 bases not matched to a gene. The CDR3 contains 16 residues. The CDR3 DNA reads TGTGCCAGCAGTTACTCCGGGACTAGCGAGGGCCATGAGCAGTTCTTC. It translates to CASSYSGTSEGHEQFF.

This clonotype was counted many times. The chain links TRBV10-3 to TRBJ2-1; TRBD2 agrees at 15 bases. Unmatched junction bases numbered 9, after V lost 6 bases and J lost 0 bases. Looked up from germline, CDR1 is ENHRY and CDR2 is SYGVKD. CDR3 length: 19 amino acids. As DNA, the CDR3 is TGTGCCATCAGGATGGGACTAGCGGGAGGCCCAAGCTCCTACAATGAGCAGTTCTTC. Translating it yields CAIRMGLAGGPSSYNEQFF.

Ten or more counts support this clonotype. The J gene is TRBJ2-6, the V gene TRBV5-1; 10 bases agree with TRBD1. Germline CDR1 is SGHRS and CDR2 is YFSETQ. The CDR3 loop spans 19 amino acids. Trimming at V came to 0 bases and at J to 2 bases, leaving 8 bases not matched to a gene. The CDR3: CASSLAGDRGRTGANVLTF. The DNA for the CDR3 is TGCGCCAGCAGCTTGGCCGGGGACAGGGGTAGGACTGGGGCCAACGTCCTGACTTTC.

This clonotype was seen at least ten times. The V call is TRBV5-1, the J call TRBJ2-7; 8 bases map to TRBD1. In germline, CDR1 is SGHRS, CDR2 YFSETQ. The CDR3 is made up of 15 amino acids. After removal of 4 bases from V and 1 base from J, the junction contained 7 bases not matched to a gene. CDR3 coding DNA: TGCGCCAGCAGCCCCGGGACAGGTGGTTCCTACGAGCAGTACTTC. Translating it yields CASSPGTGGSYEQYF.

This clonotype was detected ten times or more. The V call is TRBV12-3 or TRBV12-4, the J call TRBJ2-1; 7 bases match TRBD1. This CDR3 contains 14 residues. The junction had 6 bases not matched to a gene; V was cut back by 5 bases and J by 5 bases. Here the CDR3 reads CASSVTGENNEQFF. As DNA, the CDR3 is TGTGCCAGCAGTGTTACAGGGGAAAACAATGAGCAGTTCTTC.

This clonotype came up many times. V gene TRBV7-8 combines with J gene TRBJ2-1, with 7 nucleotides matching TRBD2. V was clipped by 2 bases and J by 3 bases; unmatched bases: 16. Germline CDR1 reads SGHVS; CDR2 reads FQNEAQ. The CDR3 sequence is 19 residues long. CDR3 nucleotides: TGTGCCAGCAGCTTATACCTGAAAGACCTAGCGGAGAACTACAATGAGCAGTTCTTC. Protein sequence: CASSLYLKDLAENYNEQFF.

This clonotype appeared many times. V usage is TRBV5-6 and J usage is TRBJ2-1; TRBD2 agrees at 12 bases. V lost 4 bases and J lost 9; bases outside the gene matches: 8. From germline, CDR1 is SGHDT and CDR2 YYEEEE. The CDR3 has 15 amino acids. This CDR3 reads CASSDGLAGSSEQFF. The CDR3 DNA sequence: TGTGCCAGCAGCGACGGACTAGCGGGAAGTAGTGAGCAGTTCTTC.